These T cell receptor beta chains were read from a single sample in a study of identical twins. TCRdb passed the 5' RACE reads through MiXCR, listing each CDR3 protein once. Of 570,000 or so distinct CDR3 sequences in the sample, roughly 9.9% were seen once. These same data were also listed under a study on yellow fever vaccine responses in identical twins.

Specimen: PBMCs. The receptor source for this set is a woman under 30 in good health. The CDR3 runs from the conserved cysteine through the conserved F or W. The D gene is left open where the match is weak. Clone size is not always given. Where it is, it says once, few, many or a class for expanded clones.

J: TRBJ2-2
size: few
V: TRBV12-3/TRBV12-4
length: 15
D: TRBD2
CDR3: CASKPLAGLTGELFF
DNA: TGTGCCAGCAAGCCACTAGCGGGGCTCACCGGGGAGCTGTTTTTT

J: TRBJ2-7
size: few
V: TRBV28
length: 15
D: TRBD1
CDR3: CASSGGQGTPYEQYF
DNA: TGTGCCAGCAGTGGGGGACAGGGAACCCCCTACGAGCAGTACTTC

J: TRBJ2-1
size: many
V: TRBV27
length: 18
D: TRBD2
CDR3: CASSLGLAGVLSFNEQFF
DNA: TGTGCCAGCAGTTTAGGGCTAGCGGGAGTTCTAAGCTTCAATGAGCAGTTCTTC

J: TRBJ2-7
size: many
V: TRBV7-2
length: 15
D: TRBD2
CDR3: CASSYPTSGRIEQYF
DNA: TGTGCCAGCAGCTACCCGACTAGCGGGAGAATCGAGCAGTACTTC

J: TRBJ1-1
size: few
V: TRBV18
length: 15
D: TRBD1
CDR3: CASSRWTGANTEAFF
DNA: TGTGCCAGCTCACGCTGGACAGGAGCAAACACTGAAGCTTTCTTT

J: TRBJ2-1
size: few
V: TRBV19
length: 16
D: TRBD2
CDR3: CASSKTGTSPYNEQFF
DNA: TGTGCCAGTAGTAAAACCGGGACTAGTCCCTACAATGAGCAGTTCTTC

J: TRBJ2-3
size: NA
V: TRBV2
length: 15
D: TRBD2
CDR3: CASRLAGAATDTQYF
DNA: TGTGCCAGCAGACTGGCGGGAGCGGCGACAGATACGCAGTATTTT

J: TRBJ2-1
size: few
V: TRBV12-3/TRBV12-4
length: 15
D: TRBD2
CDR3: CASNPLAGDYNEQFF
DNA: TGTGCCAGCAACCCACTAGCGGGAGACTACAATGAGCAGTTCTTC

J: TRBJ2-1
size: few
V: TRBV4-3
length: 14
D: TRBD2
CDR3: CASSQPGRANEQFF
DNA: TGCGCCAGCAGCCAACCGGGGAGGGCTAATGAGCAGTTCTTC

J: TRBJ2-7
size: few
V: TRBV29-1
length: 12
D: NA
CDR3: CSGGRGHYEQYF
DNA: TGCAGCGGGGGAAGGGGTCATTACGAGCAGTACTTC

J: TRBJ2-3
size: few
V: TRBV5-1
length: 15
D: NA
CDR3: CASSLVAFTTDTQYF
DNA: TGCGCCAGCAGCTTGGTCGCATTTACCACAGATACGCAGTATTTT

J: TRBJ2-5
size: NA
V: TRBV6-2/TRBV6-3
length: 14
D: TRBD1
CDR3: CASSRDSPGQTQYF
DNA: TGTGCCAGCAGCAGGGACAGCCCGGGACAGACCCAGTACTTC